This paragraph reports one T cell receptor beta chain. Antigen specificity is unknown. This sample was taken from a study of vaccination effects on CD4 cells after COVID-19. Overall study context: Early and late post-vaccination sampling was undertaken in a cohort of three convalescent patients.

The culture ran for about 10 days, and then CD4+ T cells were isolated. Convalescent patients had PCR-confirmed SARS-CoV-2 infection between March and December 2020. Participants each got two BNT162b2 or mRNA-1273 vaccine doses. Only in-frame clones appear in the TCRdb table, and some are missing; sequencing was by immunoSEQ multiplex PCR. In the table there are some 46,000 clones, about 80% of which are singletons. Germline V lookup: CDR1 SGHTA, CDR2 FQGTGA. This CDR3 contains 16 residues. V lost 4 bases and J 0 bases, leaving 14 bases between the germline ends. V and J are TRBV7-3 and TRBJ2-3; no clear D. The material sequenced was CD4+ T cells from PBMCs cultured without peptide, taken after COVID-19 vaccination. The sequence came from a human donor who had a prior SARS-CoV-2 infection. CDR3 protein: CASSSAATGSTDTQYF. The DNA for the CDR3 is TGTGCCAGCAGCTCCGCCGCGACCGGTAGCACAGATACGCAGTATTTT.